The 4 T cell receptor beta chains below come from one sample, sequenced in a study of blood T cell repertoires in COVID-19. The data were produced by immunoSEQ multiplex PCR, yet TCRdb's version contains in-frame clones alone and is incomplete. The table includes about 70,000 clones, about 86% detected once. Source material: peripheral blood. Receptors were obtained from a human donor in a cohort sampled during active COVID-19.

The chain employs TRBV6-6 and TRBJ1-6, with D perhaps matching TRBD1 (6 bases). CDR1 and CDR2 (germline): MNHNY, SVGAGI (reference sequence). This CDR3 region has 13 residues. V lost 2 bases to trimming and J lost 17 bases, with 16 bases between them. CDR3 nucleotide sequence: TGTGCCAGCAGTTACCCCACGGACAGCTCCATCCACTTT. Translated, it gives CASSYPTDSSIHF.

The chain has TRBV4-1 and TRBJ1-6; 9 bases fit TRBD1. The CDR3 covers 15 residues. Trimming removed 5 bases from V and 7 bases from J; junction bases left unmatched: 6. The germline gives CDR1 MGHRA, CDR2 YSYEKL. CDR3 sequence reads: CASSVWDRENSPLHF. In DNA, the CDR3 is TGCGCCAGCAGCGTATGGGACAGGGAGAATTCACCCCTCCACTTT.

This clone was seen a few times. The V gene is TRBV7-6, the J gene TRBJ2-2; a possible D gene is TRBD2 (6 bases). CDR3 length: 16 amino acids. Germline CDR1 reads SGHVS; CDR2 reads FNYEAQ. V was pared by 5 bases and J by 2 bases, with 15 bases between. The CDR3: CASSPPGTFNTGELFF. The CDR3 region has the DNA TGTGCCAGCAGCCCCCCAGGGACTTTCAACACCGGGGAGCTGTTTTTT.

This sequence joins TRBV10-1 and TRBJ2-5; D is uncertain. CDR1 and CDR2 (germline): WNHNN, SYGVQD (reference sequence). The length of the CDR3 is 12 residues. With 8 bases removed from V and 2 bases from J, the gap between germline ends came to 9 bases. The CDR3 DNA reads TGCGCCAGCGGAGACTTACAAGAGACCCAGTACTTC. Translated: CASGDLQETQYF.